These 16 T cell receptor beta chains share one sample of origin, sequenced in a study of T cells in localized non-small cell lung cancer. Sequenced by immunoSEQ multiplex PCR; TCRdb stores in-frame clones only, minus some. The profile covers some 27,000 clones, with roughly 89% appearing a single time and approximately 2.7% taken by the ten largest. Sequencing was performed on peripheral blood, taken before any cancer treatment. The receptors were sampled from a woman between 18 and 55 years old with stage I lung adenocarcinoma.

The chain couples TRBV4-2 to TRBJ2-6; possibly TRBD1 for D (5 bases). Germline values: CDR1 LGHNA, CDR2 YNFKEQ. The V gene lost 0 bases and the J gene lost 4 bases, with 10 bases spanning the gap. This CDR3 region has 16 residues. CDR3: CASSQESGSGANVLTF. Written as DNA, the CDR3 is TGTGCCAGCAGCCAAGAATCAGGGTCCGGGGCCAACGTCCTGACTTTC.

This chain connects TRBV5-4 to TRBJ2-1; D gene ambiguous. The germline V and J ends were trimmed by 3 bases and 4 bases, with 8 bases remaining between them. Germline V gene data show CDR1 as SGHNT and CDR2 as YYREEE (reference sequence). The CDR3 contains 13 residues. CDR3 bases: TGTGCCAGCAGCTCAGAGCCTTACAATGAGCAGTTCTTC. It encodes CASSSEPYNEQFF.

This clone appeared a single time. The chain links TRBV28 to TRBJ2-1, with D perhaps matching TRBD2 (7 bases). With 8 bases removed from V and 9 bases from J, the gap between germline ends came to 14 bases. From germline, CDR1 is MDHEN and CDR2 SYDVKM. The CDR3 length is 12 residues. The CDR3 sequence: CASGQPGGEQFF. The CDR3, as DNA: TGTGCCAGCGGACAGCCGGGGGGTGAGCAGTTCTTC.

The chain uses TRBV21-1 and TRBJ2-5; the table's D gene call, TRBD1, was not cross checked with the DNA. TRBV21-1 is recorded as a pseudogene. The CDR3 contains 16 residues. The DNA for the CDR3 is TGTGCCAGCAGCAAAGAGGGGACAGGAGAACAAGAGACCCAGTACTTC. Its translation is CASSKEGTGEQETQYF.

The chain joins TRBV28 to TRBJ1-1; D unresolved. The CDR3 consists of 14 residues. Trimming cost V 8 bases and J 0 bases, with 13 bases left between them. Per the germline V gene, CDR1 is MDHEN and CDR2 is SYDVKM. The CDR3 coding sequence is TGTGCCAGCGGGCTCGAGACTTTGAACACTGAAGCTTTCTTT. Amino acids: CASGLETLNTEAFF.

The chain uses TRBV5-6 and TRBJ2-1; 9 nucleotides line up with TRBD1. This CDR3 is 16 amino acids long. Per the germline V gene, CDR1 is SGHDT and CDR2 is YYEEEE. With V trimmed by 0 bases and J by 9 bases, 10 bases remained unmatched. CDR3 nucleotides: TGTGCCAGCAGCTTGGTTTGGACAGGGGAGAATGGTGAGCAGTTCTTC. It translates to CASSLVWTGENGEQFF. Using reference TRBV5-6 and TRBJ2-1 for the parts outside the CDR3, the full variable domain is DAGVTQSPTHLIKTRGQQVTLRCSPKSGHDTVSWYQQALGQGPQFIFQYYEEEERQRGNFPDRFSGHQFPNYSSELNVNALLLGDSALYLCASSLVWTGENGEQFFGPGTRLTVL.

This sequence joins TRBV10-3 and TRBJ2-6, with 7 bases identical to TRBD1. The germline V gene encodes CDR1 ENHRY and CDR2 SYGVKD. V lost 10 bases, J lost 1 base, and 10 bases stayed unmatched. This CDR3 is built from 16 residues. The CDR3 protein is CATSGQQPSGANVLTF. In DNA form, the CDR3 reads TGTGCCACCTCGGGACAGCAACCTTCTGGGGCCAACGTCCTGACTTTC.

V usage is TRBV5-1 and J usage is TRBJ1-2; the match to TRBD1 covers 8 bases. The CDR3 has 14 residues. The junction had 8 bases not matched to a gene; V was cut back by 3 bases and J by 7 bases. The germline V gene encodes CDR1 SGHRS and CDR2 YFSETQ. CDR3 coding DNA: TGCGCCAGCAGCTCTGGTGCAGGGGGCATTGGCTACACCTTC. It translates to CASSSGAGGIGYTF.

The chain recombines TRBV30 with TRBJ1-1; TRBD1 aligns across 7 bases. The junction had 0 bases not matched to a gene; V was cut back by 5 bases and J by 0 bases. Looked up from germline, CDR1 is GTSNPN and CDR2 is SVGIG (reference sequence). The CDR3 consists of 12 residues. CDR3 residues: CAWGQVNTEAFF. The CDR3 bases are TGTGCCTGGGGACAGGTGAACACTGAAGCTTTCTTT.

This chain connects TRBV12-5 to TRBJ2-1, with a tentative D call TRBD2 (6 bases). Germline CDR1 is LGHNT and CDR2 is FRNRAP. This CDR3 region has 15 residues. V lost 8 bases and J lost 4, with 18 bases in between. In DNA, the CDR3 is TGTGCTAGTTCTCCGCCGGACGGGGGTTACAATGAGCAGTTCTTC. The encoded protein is CASSPPDGGYNEQFF.

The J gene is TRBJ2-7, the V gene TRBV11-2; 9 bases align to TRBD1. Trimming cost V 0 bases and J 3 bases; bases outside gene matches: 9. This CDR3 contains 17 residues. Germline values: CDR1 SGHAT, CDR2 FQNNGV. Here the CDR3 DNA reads TGTGCCAGCAGCTTAGAGATTTTCGGGACAGGGATCTACGAGCAGTACTTC. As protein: CASSLEIFGTGIYEQYF.

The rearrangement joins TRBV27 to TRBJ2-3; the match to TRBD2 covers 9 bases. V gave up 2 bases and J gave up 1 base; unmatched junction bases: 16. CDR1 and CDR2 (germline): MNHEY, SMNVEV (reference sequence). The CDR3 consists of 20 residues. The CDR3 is CASSLKRGGGGRAGTDTQYF. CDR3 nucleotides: TGTGCCAGCAGTTTAAAACGTGGGGGCGGCGGGAGGGCCGGCACAGATACGCAGTATTTT.

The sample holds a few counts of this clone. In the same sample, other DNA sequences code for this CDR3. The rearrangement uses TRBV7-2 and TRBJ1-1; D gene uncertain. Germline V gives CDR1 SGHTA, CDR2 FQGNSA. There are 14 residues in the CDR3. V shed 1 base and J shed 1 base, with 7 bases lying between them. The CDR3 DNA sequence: TGTGCCAGCAGCTTAGGACGGGGGAACACTGAAGCTTTCTTT. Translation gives CASSLGRGNTEAFF. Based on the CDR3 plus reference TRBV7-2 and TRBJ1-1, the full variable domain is GAGVSQSPSNKVTEKGKDVELRCDPISGHTALYWYRQSLGQGLEFLIYFQGNSAPDKSGLPSDRFSAERTGGSVSTLTIQRTQQEDSAVYLCASSLGRGNTEAFFGQGTRLTVV.

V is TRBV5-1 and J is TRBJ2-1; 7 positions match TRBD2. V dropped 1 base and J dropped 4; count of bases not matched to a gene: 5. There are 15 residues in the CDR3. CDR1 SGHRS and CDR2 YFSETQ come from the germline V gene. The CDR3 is CASSLRSGIYNEQFF. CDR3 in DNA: TGCGCCAGCAGCTTGCGCAGCGGGATTTACAATGAGCAGTTCTTC.

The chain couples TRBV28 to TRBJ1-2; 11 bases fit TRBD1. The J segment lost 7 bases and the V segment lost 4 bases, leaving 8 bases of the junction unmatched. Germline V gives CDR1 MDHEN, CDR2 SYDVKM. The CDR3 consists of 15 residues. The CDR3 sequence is CASSSSGTGGSGYTF. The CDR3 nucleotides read TGTGCCAGCAGTTCTTCCGGGACAGGGGGAAGTGGCTACACCTTC.

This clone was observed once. The CDR3 spells CASSPGQGALGTEAFF. In DNA, the CDR3 is TGCGCCAGCAGCCCCGGACAGGGGGCGCTGGGCACTGAAGCTTTCTTT. The V and J genes are TRBV5-1 and TRBJ1-1, with 11 bases aligning to TRBD1. The CDR3 length is 16 residues. Germline CDR1 and CDR2: SGHRS and YFSETQ. V was pared by 4 bases and J by 4 bases, with 9 bases of the junction left unmatched.